The clone carrying this T cell receptor beta chain was detected a few times. What it recognizes is unknown. The germline V gene encodes CDR1 MNHEY and CDR2 SMNVEV (reference sequence). The CDR3 totals 14 residues. This specimen comes from a study of OX40 agonist ivuxolimab in advanced cancers. Across the whole study: Dosing consisted of intravenous ivuxolimab at 0.01 to 10 mg/kg every 2 weeks. Study outcomes and limitations: Expanded peripheral T-cell antigen specificity went undetermined. Some nonresponders additionally presented with little normalized T-cell clonal expansion. Partly responding patients at 0.1-3.0 mg/kg showed some of the smallest clonal expansion.

Clones were read by immunoSEQ multiplex PCR, and TCRdb kept only the in-frame ones, dropping some. The data show about 75,000 clones, roughly 89% seen once. The rearrangement links TRBV27 to TRBJ2-5, with a tentative D call TRBD2 (5 bases). Near its end, the DNA agrees better with TRBJ2-7, so the J call may be wrong. The clonotype was recovered from an adult with an advanced solid tumor such as melanoma, head and neck, liver or kidney cancer. Specimen: CD4+ or CD8+ T cells sorted from blood, collected in a trial of the OX40 agonist ivuxolimab. DNA of the CDR3: TGTGCCAGCAGTTTGAAGCCTAGCTCGCACGAGCAGTACTTC. Its translation: CASSLKPSSHEQYF.